These T cell receptor beta chains were read from a single sample in a study of PD-L1 blockade in urothelial cancer. Here immunoSEQ multiplex PCR was the method, and the copy in TCRdb shows in-frame clones only, minus some. The table shows some 110,000 clones, with about 89% occurring only once. This specimen was PBMCs, taken around atezolizumab (anti-PD-L1) treatment. Receptors originate from a man aged 60 to 75 with urothelial cancer. The CDR3 runs from the conserved cysteine through the conserved F or W. The D gene is left open where the match is weak. Only part of the rows carry a size: once, few, many, or a class if the clone is expanded.

CDR3 | DNA | J | V | size | D
CASRPGGAYGYTF | TGTGCCAGCAGGCCGGGGGGCGCCTATGGCTACACCTTC | TRBJ1-2 | TRBV28 | few | .
CASGGTGIPNTEAFF | TGTGCCAGCGGCGGGACAGGGATCCCGAACACTGAAGCTTTCTTT | TRBJ1-1 | TRBV2 | . | TRBD1
CATSGSYNEQFF | TGTGCCACTAGCGGCTCCTACAATGAGCAGTTCTTC | TRBJ2-1 | TRBV10-3 | . | TRBD2
CASRGLGRSNQPQHF | TGTGCCAGCAGGGGCTTGGGGAGGAGCAATCAGCCCCAGCATTTT | TRBJ1-5 | TRBV2 | . | .
CASGTSGGVYGYTF | TGTGCCAGCGGGACCTCAGGGGGAGTGTATGGCTACACCTTC | TRBJ1-2 | TRBV6-5 | . | TRBD1
CASSNPGGGNEKLFF | TGTGCCAGCAGCAACCCGGGGGGCGGGAATGAAAAACTGTTTTTT | TRBJ1-4 | TRBV28 | . | .
CASSGVNRDSDYGYTF | TGTGCCAGTAGTGGAGTTAACCGGGACAGTGACTATGGCTACACCTTC | TRBJ1-2 | TRBV19 | once | TRBD1
CASSVDRVTEAFF | TGTGCCAGCAGCGTGGACAGGGTTACTGAAGCTTTCTTT | TRBJ1-1 | TRBV5-5 | . | TRBD1
CASSIWTGNYNEQFF | TGTGCCAGCAGCATATGGACAGGGAACTACAATGAGCAGTTCTTC | TRBJ2-1 | TRBV7-2 | . | TRBD1
CASTKAGTTYEQYF | TGTGCCAGTACTAAAGCGGGTACTACCTACGAGCAGTACTTC | TRBJ2-7 | TRBV19 | . | .
CASSYVRGLETQYF | TGTGCCAGCAGTTACGTTAGAGGGTTGGAGACCCAGTACTTC | TRBJ2-5 | TRBV6-5 | few | .
CASSSSQGLYSNQPQHF | TGTGCCAGCAGTTCTTCTCAGGGTTTATATAGCAATCAGCCCCAGCATTTT | TRBJ1-5 | TRBV27 | . | .
CASSPPATEVGIATNEKLFF | TGTGCCAGCAGCCCCCCGGCTACGGAGGTAGGAATTGCAACTAATGAAAAACTGTTTTTT | TRBJ1-4 | TRBV9 | . | .
CASSQGVGGYEQYF | TGTGCCAGCAGCCAAGGGGTAGGGGGCTACGAGCAGTACTTC | TRBJ2-7 | TRBV4-2 | . | .
CSVEGGQGRPYEQYF | TGCAGCGTTGAGGGGGGACAGGGAAGGCCCTACGAGCAGTACTTC | TRBJ2-7 | TRBV29-1 | . | TRBD1
CASSYFRHDTQYF | TGTGCCAGCAGTTACTTCCGACACGATACGCAGTATTTT | TRBJ2-3 | TRBV6-5 | . | .
CASSTDSYEQYF | TGTGCCAGCAGCACAGATTCCTACGAGCAGTACTTC | TRBJ2-7 | TRBV5-4 | . | .
CASSRNWGDEQFF | TGTGCCAGTAGTCGGAACTGGGGAGACGAGCAGTTCTTC | TRBJ2-1 | TRBV19 | . | .
CASSETGAEAFF | TGCGCCAGCAGTGAAACAGGGGCTGAAGCTTTCTTT | TRBJ1-1 | TRBV10-2 | . | TRBD1
CASTAEDRGEGGYTF | TGTGCCAGCACTGCCGAGGACAGGGGGGAAGGTGGCTACACCTTC | TRBJ1-2 | TRBV2 | . | TRBD1
CASSGTLSGANVLTF | TGTGCCAGCAGCGGCACCCTCTCTGGGGCCAACGTCCTGACTTTC | TRBJ2-6 | TRBV7-6 | . | .
CASSPRSGFGYTF | TGTGCCAGCAGCCCTAGGTCAGGGTTTGGCTACACCTTC | TRBJ1-2 | TRBV7-2 | once | .
CASSGGQTTYNYGYTF | TGTGCCAGCAGCGGGGGACAGACCACCTATAACTATGGCTACACCTTC | TRBJ1-2 | TRBV9 | . | TRBD1
CASSRDSLSYEQYF | TGTGCCAGCAGTCGGGACAGTCTCTCCTACGAGCAGTACTTC | TRBJ2-7 | TRBV27 | . | TRBD1
CASSLDPRDNYEQYF | TGTGCCAGCAGCTTAGATCCCCGGGACAACTACGAGCAGTACTTC | TRBJ2-7 | TRBV7-8 | . | .
CASSSKREGGNSPLHF | TGTGCCAGCAGCTCCAAACGTGAGGGCGGTAATTCACCCCTCCACTTT | TRBJ1-6 | TRBV7-2 | . | .
CASSSTSGRLNEQFF | TGTGCCAGCAGTTCGACTAGCGGGAGGTTGAATGAGCAGTTCTTC | TRBJ2-1 | TRBV11-1 | . | TRBD2
CASSQLTGMGETQYF | TGCGCCAGCAGCCAACTGACAGGGATGGGAGAGACCCAGTACTTC | TRBJ2-5 | TRBV4-3 | . | TRBD1
CASSLVGAAGYTF | TGCGCCAGCAGCTTGGTTGGGGCCGCGGGCTACACCTTC | TRBJ1-2 | TRBV5-1 | . | .
CASHRGQINEKLFF | TGTGCCAGTCACCGGGGACAGATTAATGAAAAACTGTTTTTT | TRBJ1-4 | TRBV19 | . | TRBD1
CASSPNRGSSYEQYF | TGTGCCAGTAGCCCTAACCGGGGTTCCTCCTACGAGCAGTACTTC | TRBJ2-7 | TRBV19 | . | .
CASSPASGAFDEQFF | TGTGCCAGCTCACCAGCTAGCGGGGCCTTCGATGAGCAGTTCTTC | TRBJ2-1 | TRBV18 | . | TRBD2
CASRSTSGRRDTQYF | TGTGCCAGCAGGTCGACTAGCGGTCGGAGAGATACGCAGTATTTT | TRBJ2-3 | TRBV5-4 | once | TRBD2
CASSQDDHGLSYEQYF | TGCGCCAGCAGCCAAGATGATCACGGACTTTCCTACGAGCAGTACTTC | TRBJ2-7 | TRBV4-1 | . | .
CASSLLPGQGLYEQYF | TGCGCCAGCAGCTTGCTCCCGGGACAGGGGTTATACGAGCAGTACTTC | TRBJ2-7 | TRBV5-1 | . | TRBD1
CASSPGTSGDNEQFF | TGTGCCAGCTCACCCGGGACTAGCGGTGACAATGAGCAGTTCTTC | TRBJ2-1 | TRBV18 | once | TRBD2
CSATQGREQYF | TGCAGTGCTACACAGGGTCGCGAGCAGTACTTC | TRBJ2-7 | TRBV20-1 | . | .
CASSSGSWGYTF | TGTGCCAGCAGCTCAGGATCGTGGGGCTACACCTTC | TRBJ1-2 | TRBV7-9 | . | .
CASSEANYGYTF | TGTGCCAGCAGTGAGGCTAACTATGGCTACACCTTC | TRBJ1-2 | TRBV11-3 | . | .
CASGLVQGALETQYF | TGTGCTAGTGGTTTGGTACAGGGGGCGTTGGAGACCCAGTACTTC | TRBJ2-5 | TRBV12-5 | . | TRBD1
CASSLRGGQETQYF | TGTGCCAGCAGTTTAAGGGGGGGGCAAGAGACCCAGTACTTC | TRBJ2-5 | TRBV6-5 | . | .
CASSVQGLNTDTQYF | TGTGCCAGCAGCGTGCAGGGGTTGAACACAGATACGCAGTATTTT | TRBJ2-3 | TRBV9 | . | .
CASRRSGTGRYGYTF | TGTGCCAGTAGGCGGTCCGGGACAGGGAGGTATGGCTACACCTTC | TRBJ1-2 | TRBV19 | . | TRBD1
CASGVEGAHYNEQFF | TGTGCCAGTGGTGTGGAGGGCGCCCACTACAATGAGCAGTTCTTC | TRBJ2-1 | TRBV5-8 | . | .